A single T cell receptor (beta chain) is shown here with its context. Its antigen remains unidentified. Its ends do not fully match the called genes, so a read error is possible. Clones were sequenced by immunoSEQ multiplex PCR, and TCRdb holds only the in-frame ones, with some missing. Found here are around 94,000 clones, more than 85% of them singletons; the top ten hold around 3.5%. The length of the CDR3 is 15 residues. The germline V gene encodes CDR1 LNHNV and CDR2 YYDKDF (reference sequence). The data stem from a study of OX40 agonist ivuxolimab in advanced cancers. Study-wide findings and caveats: Fewer expanded clones were found on average in CD4+ than in CD8+ T cells.

The sample was CD4+ or CD8+ T cells sorted from blood, taken in a trial of the OX40 agonist ivuxolimab. The sequence was collected from an adult with an advanced solid tumor such as melanoma, head and neck, liver or kidney cancer. The chain uses TRBV15 and TRBJ1-3, with 7 bases fitting TRBD1. For the CDR3, the DNA is TGTGCCACCAGCGGAGACAGGGACCCTGGAAACACCATATATTTT. Translated, it gives CATSGDRDPGNTIYF.